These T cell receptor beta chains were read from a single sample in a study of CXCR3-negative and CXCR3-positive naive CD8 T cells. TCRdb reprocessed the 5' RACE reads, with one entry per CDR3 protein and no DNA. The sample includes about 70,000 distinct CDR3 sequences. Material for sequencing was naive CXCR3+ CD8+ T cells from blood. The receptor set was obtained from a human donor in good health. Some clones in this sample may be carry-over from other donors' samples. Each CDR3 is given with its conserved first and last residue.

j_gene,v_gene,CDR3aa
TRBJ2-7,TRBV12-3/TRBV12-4,CASSFAGQPYEQYF
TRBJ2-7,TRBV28,CASSFAGGSEQYF
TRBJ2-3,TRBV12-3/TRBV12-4,CASTGVGEDTQYF
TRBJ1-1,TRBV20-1,CSARGDSGGEFSAFF
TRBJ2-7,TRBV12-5,CASGLGGVGEQYF
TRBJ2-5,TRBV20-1,CSARRDNQETQYF
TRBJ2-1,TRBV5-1,CASSVTSGGAWEQFF
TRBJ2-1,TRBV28,CASSFLGHHSYNEQFF
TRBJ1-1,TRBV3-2,CASSRRGGDNSNTEAFF
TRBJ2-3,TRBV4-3,CASSHQLAGNTDTQYF
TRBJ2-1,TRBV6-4,CASSEKAENNEQFF
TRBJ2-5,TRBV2,CASKDTEQETQYF
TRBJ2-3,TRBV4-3,CASSRGPGPSTDTQYF
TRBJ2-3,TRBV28,CASSPGANTDTQYF
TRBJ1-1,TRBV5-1,CASSPTELDGNTEAFF
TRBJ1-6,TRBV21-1,CASGRTGNSPLHF
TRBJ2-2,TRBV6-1,CASSYTGAALGTGELFF
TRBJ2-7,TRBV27,CASRTGALTYEQYF
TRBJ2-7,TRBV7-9,CASSFSRADEQYF
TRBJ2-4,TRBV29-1,CSVEDLGPLAKNIQYF
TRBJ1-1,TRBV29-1,CSVVMGNTEAFF
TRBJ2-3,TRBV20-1,CSIGRVTSTDTQYF
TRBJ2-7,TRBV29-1,CSVKERGYEQYF
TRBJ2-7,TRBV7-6,CASSLGASGGAEQYF
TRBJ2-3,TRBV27,CASSLSTDTDTQYF
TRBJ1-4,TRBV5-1,CASSLDSEKLFF
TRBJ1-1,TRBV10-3,CAISESRGAEAFF
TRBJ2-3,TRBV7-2,CASSPLGDTQYF
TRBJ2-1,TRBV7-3,CASSLSGEYNEQFF
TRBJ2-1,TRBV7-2,CASSFTPSGSGGAWNEQFF
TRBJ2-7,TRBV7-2,CASSLGYNSYEQYF
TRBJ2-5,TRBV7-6,CASSFGAVQETQYF
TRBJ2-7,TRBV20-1,CSAREGFYEQYF
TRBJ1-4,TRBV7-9,CASSTPRDGFNEKLFF
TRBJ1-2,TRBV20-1,CSARIPPGWTPYGYTF
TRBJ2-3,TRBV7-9,CASSGVLDTQYF
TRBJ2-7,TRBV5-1,CASSLERERPPYEQYF
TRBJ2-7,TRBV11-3,CASSFRKGRGSYEQYF
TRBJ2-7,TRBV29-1,CSVEWQGRDYEQYF
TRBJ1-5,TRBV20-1,CSARGDSGPNSNQPQHF
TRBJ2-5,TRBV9,CASSVAPSGGTGETQYF
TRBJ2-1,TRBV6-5,CASSTGRSGEPTYNEQFF
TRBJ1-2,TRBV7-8,CASRHTGDYGYTF
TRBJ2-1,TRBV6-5,CASSYLAGNNEQFF